This is a list of T cell receptor beta chains from one sample in a study of blood T cell repertoires in COVID-19. The repertoire was sequenced with immunoSEQ multiplex PCR; TCRdb's copy has only in-frame clones and lacks some. In the table there are approximately 290,000 clones, about nine tenths of which are singletons. The source material was peripheral blood. The receptors stem from a woman between 25 and 40 years old with COVID-19, enrolled during active disease. Each CDR3 is given with its conserved first and last residue.

V gene	J gene	CDR3 protein
TRBV10-3	TRBJ2-2	CAISTQQGRDTGELFF
TRBV9	TRBJ1-3	CASSGLGGISGNTIYF
TRBV25-1	TRBJ1-1	CASRRTGVNTEAFF
TRBV6-5	TRBJ1-6	CASSRQGTAYSPLHF
TRBV5-1	TRBJ2-1	CASSYGQGGDEQFF
TRBV2	TRBJ2-7	CASRDYTYEQYF
TRBV5-1	TRBJ1-4	CASSTAGRPEEKLFF
TRBV9	TRBJ2-7	CASSVDIGSSYEQYF
TRBV28	TRBJ2-7	CASIPGVDRSYEQYF
TRBV28	TRBJ2-3	CASSTYGVLAGASDTQYF